Below, 32 T cell receptor beta chains from the same sample are listed, as sequenced in a study of blood T cell repertoires in COVID-19 (dated by TCRdb to the early 2020s). The library was obtained by the immunoSEQ multiplex PCR assay. TCRdb limited this immuneACCESS table to in-frame rearrangements with V and J called. A share of clones is missing; checked studies link under half to unresolved V genes, and the rest is unexplained. For this sample the table gives 200,000 to 250,000 clones, of which 88% were detected only once. Together, the top ten hold around 3.8% of the sample. Sequencing input: PBMCs or T cells enriched from blood (not recorded which). The receptors come from a woman in her 30s who had been exposed to COVID-19.

The rearrangement joins TRBV6-6 to TRBJ2-7; D possibly corresponds to TRBD2 (5 bases). The V gene lost 6 bases and the J gene lost 5 bases, with 14 bases spanning the gap. Germline loops: CDR1 MNHNY, CDR2 SVGAGI (reference sequence). The CDR3 contains 13 residues. The CDR3 nucleotides read TGTGCCAGCAGGAGCGGACCTGTTGACGAGCAGTACTTC. This sequence encodes CASRSGPVDEQYF.

The chain links TRBV19 to TRBJ2-2, with D uncertain. Germline-derived CDR1 and CDR2 are LNHDA and SQIVND (reference sequence). The ends were cut back, 4 bases at V and 6 bases at J, with 9 bases in the middle. The CDR3 consists of 13 residues. The CDR3 spells CASSSQFAGELFF. As DNA, the CDR3 is TGTGCCAGTAGTAGCCAGTTTGCCGGGGAGCTGTTTTTT.

J is TRBJ2-1 and V is TRBV11-3; TRBD2 aligns across 9 bases. With 1 base clipped from V and 7 bases from J, the junction kept 8 bases outside the gene matches. CDR3 length: 16 residues. Germline V lookup: CDR1 SGHNT, CDR2 YENEEA. The CDR3 region is CASSLGWREGRNEQFF. The CDR3 DNA reads as TGTGCCAGCAGCTTAGGTTGGCGGGAGGGTAGGAATGAGCAGTTCTTC.

This rearrangement joins TRBV30 to TRBJ1-5; D is possibly TRBD1 (5 bases). Trimming cost V 2 bases and J 2 bases, with 7 bases left between them. The CDR3 runs 13 residues. Germline values: CDR1 GTSNPN, CDR2 SVGIG (reference sequence). In DNA form, the CDR3 reads TGTGCCTGGAGTCGACAGCGCAATCAGCCCCAGCATTTT. It codes for CAWSRQRNQPQHF.

The chain is built from TRBV10-1 and TRBJ1-1; tentative D call: TRBD1 (6 bases). The CDR3 runs to 14 residues. V was cut by 2 bases and J by 4 bases, with 11 bases left in between. Looked up from germline, CDR1 is WNHNN and CDR2 is SYGVQD (reference sequence). The CDR3 DNA is TGCGCCAGCAGTGAGGCAGGGGCGGGCACTGAAGCTTTCTTT. Residues: CASSEAGAGTEAFF.

The chain couples TRBV11-2 to TRBJ2-5; TRBD2 aligns across 9 bases. The CDR3 contains 15 residues. V was pared by 1 base and J by 5 bases, with 5 bases of the junction left unmatched. Looked up from germline, CDR1 is SGHAT and CDR2 is FQNNGV. Written as DNA, the CDR3 is TGTGCCAGCAGCTTAGTCGGTAGCGGGAGTGAGACCCAGTACTTC. Encoded protein: CASSLVGSGSETQYF. The full variable domain, completed using reference TRBV11-2 and TRBJ2-5, is EAGVAQSPRYKIIEKRQSVAFWCNPISGHATLYWYQQILGQGPKLLIQFQNNGVVDDSQLPKDRFSAERLKGVDSTLKIQPAKLEDSAVYLCASSLVGSGSETQYFGPGTRLLVL.

This sequence joins TRBV11-2 and TRBJ2-7, with D possibly being TRBD2 (5 bases). CDR3 length equals 15 residues. The germline CDR1 and CDR2 sequences are SGHAT and FQNNGV. Trimming left V 5 bases short and J 3 bases short, with 17 bases between. This CDR3 is CASSPGGLVVYEQYF. CDR3 nucleotides: TGTGCCAGCAGCCCGGGCGGGCTAGTGGTCTACGAGCAGTACTTC.

V is TRBV2 and J is TRBJ1-1, with a possible D match to TRBD1 (5 bases). The V and J ends lost 11 bases and 1 base respectively, with 14 bases between them. In germline, CDR1 is SNHLY, CDR2 FYNNEI. This CDR3 spans 13 amino acids. The DNA for the CDR3 is TGTGCCGACCAATCGACAGCGAACACTGAAGCTTTCTTT. This translates into CADQSTANTEAFF.

The V gene is TRBV9, the J gene TRBJ2-1; D is unclear. CDR1 is SGDLS, CDR2 YYNGEE, per germline. This CDR3 contains 16 residues. The V gene lost 3 bases and the J gene lost 6 bases, with 19 bases spanning the gap. DNA for the CDR3: TGTGCCAGCAGCGGAGCGACCAAGAGTTCGTTCAATGAGCAGTTCTTC. This sequence encodes CASSGATKSSFNEQFF.

The chain links TRBV4-1 to TRBJ2-3; TRBD1 matches 7 bases. CDR3 size: 15 residues. V was clipped by 5 bases and J by 4 bases; unmatched bases: 9. Germline loops: CDR1 MGHRA, CDR2 YSYEKL. The chain's CDR3 is CASSSIKGTADTQYF. The DNA for the CDR3 is TGCGCCAGCAGCTCAATAAAAGGGACAGCAGATACGCAGTATTTT.

This chain joins TRBV15 and TRBJ1-2; no clear D gene. Trimming shortened V by 2 bases and J by 6 bases, and 10 bases separated the two germline ends. Germline loops: CDR1 LNHNV, CDR2 YYDKDF (reference sequence). CDR3 length equals 13 residues. The CDR3 loop is CATSRMTIDGYTF. CDR3 coding DNA: TGTGCCACCAGCAGAATGACTATAGATGGCTACACCTTC.

The genes are TRBV29-1 and TRBJ1-4, with 7 nucleotides matching TRBD1. The CDR3 is 14 amino acids. CDR1 and CDR2 (germline): SQVTM, ANQGSEA. V shed 4 bases, J shed 5 bases, and the junction held 7 bases outside the gene matches. This chain's CDR3 is CSVVAGTVNEKLFF. The CDR3 coding sequence is TGCAGCGTTGTGGCCGGGACAGTGAATGAAAAACTGTTTTTT.

The V gene is TRBV6-5, the J gene TRBJ1-6; 9 bases fit TRBD1. Germline V gene data show CDR1 as MNHEY and CDR2 as SVGAGI. Trimming took 6 bases from V and 7 from J; bases not matched to a gene: 7. The length of the CDR3 is 15 residues. As DNA, the CDR3 is TGTGCCAGCAGCCCGGACAGGGGATTGAATTCACCCCTCCACTTT. Protein: CASSPDRGLNSPLHF.

J is TRBJ2-3 and V is TRBV29-1; D is possibly TRBD2 (6 bases). This CDR3 has 14 amino acids. Between the trimmed V and J ends, which lost 4 bases and 1 base, there was a span of 12 bases. Looked up from germline, CDR1 is SQVTM and CDR2 is ANQGSEA. CDR3 coding DNA: TGCAGCGTTGTCAGGAGGGCGGGCACAGATACGCAGTATTTT. This sequence encodes CSVVRRAGTDTQYF.

The chain couples TRBV30 to TRBJ1-4; 11 positions match TRBD1. The CDR3 has 16 amino acids. The V segment lost 2 bases and the J segment 3 bases; nucleotides outside the gene matches: 5. Germline V gene data show CDR1 as GTSNPN and CDR2 as SVGIG (reference sequence). The CDR3 loop is CAWSIRTGGSNEKLFF. The CDR3 nucleotides read TGTGCCTGGAGTATCCGGACAGGGGGCTCTAATGAAAAACTGTTTTTT. Combining the CDR3 with reference TRBV30 and TRBJ1-4 gives the whole variable domain SQTIHQWPATLVQPVGSPLSLECTVEGTSNPNLYWYRQAAGRGLQLLFYSVGIGQISSEVPQNLSASRPQDRQFILSSKKLLLSDSGFYLCAWSIRTGGSNEKLFFGSGTQLSVL.

The CDR3 DNA reads TGTGCCAGCAGCGGACAGGGGTTTGGCTACACCTTC. Translating gives CASSGQGFGYTF. V is TRBV9 and J is TRBJ1-2, with 8 positions matching TRBD1. V shed 3 bases and J 7 bases; nucleotides not matched to a gene: 2. In germline, CDR1 is SGDLS, CDR2 YYNGEE. This CDR3 region has 12 residues.

The genes are TRBV7-3 and TRBJ2-1; D possibly corresponds to TRBD2 (6 bases). This CDR3 comprises 15 residues. Germline CDR1 SGHTA, CDR2 FQGTGA. Trimming removed 2 bases from V and 3 bases from J, with 11 bases in between. The CDR3 DNA sequence: TGTGCCAGCAGCTTAGGGGTTAGCGGCTACAATGAGCAGTTCTTC. Translation gives CASSLGVSGYNEQFF.

V usage is TRBV19 and J usage is TRBJ1-1; tentatively, D is TRBD1 (6 bases). V lost 5 bases, J lost 0 bases, and 16 bases lay in between. The length of the CDR3 is 16 residues. Germline lookup yields CDR1 LNHDA and CDR2 SQIVND (reference sequence). Here the CDR3 DNA reads TGTGCCAGTAGTCAAGTAGTTGGGGGCATGAACACTGAAGCTTTCTTT. Protein sequence: CASSQVVGGMNTEAFF.

The chain is built from TRBV18 and TRBJ2-3, with D perhaps matching TRBD1 (6 bases). The CDR3 contains 16 residues. Between the trimmed V and J ends, which lost 3 bases and 2 bases, there was a span of 15 bases. The V gene's germline CDR1 is KGHSH and CDR2 LQKENI. CDR3 residues: CASSPDRQSYTDTQYF. In nucleotides, the CDR3 is TGTGCCAGCTCACCGGACAGACAATCCTACACAGATACGCAGTATTTT.

V and J are TRBV5-1 and TRBJ2-5; 10 nucleotides align to TRBD2. Trimming took 5 bases from V and 5 from J; bases not matched to a gene: 9. Looked up from germline, CDR1 is SGHRS and CDR2 is YFSETQ. CDR3 size: 15 residues. The CDR3 nucleotides read TGCGCCAGCAGTAGCGGGAGGTCGGGAGGGGAGACCCAGTACTTC. This translates into CASSSGRSGGETQYF.

The genes are TRBV4-2 and TRBJ2-3; TRBD2 aligns across 11 bases. Germline V gene sequence: CDR1 LGHNA, CDR2 YNFKEQ. CDR3 length equals 17 residues. V trimming: 3 bases; J trimming: 3 bases; junction bases outside the gene matches: 8. CDR3 sequence: CASSQETTSGMTDTQYF. The CDR3 coding sequence is TGTGCCAGCAGCCAGGAGACGACTAGCGGGATGACAGATACGCAGTATTTT.

The chain carries TRBV14 and TRBJ1-3, with 10 bases lining up with TRBD1. This CDR3 spans 16 amino acids. The V and J ends lost 2 bases and 7 bases, in that order; junction bases with no gene match: 8. The germline gives CDR1 SGHDN, CDR2 FVKESK. For the CDR3, the DNA is TGTGCCAGCAGCCAATCCTCCGGGACAGGGGTTAACACCATATATTTT. This translates into CASSQSSGTGVNTIYF. Drawing the rest from reference TRBV14 and TRBJ1-3, the complete variable domain is EAGVTQFPSHSVIEKGQTVTLRCDPISGHDNLYWYRRVMGKEIKFLLHFVKESKQDESGMPNNRFLAERTGGTYSTLKVQPAELEDSGVYFCASSQSSGTGVNTIYFGEGSWLTVV.

This chain links TRBV10-3 with TRBJ1-1, with 11 bases that match TRBD1. The CDR3 covers 15 residues. J gave up 5 bases and V 6 bases, and 8 bases lay outside the gene matches. CDR1 and CDR2 from the germline V gene are ENHRY and SYGVKD. The CDR3 bases are TGTGCCATCAGAAGGACAGGGGGCTTGGTGACTGAAGCTTTCTTT. Residues: CAIRRTGGLVTEAFF.

The V gene is TRBV10-3, the J gene TRBJ1-1; D gene uncertain. V lost 0 bases and J 1 base, leaving 12 bases between the germline ends. Germline V CDR1 and CDR2: ENHRY, SYGVKD. The CDR3 consists of 16 residues. The DNA for the CDR3 is TGTGCCATCAGTGAGTCGACTCCGGCCGGGAACACTGAAGCTTTCTTT. It yields the protein CAISESTPAGNTEAFF.

The chain employs TRBV15 and TRBJ2-3; 7 nucleotides match TRBD2. The germline V gene encodes CDR1 LNHNV and CDR2 YYDKDF (reference sequence). J was trimmed by 0 bases and V by 6 bases; bases with no gene match: 15. This CDR3 is built from 18 residues. CDR3 protein: CATSSPPRLAGSTDTQYF. The CDR3 DNA reads as TGTGCCACCAGTAGCCCCCCGCGACTAGCTGGTAGCACAGATACGCAGTATTTT.

The J gene is TRBJ2-1, the V gene TRBV3-1 (or the pseudogene TRBV3-2); tentative D call: TRBD2 (6 bases). The V end was cut by 1 base, the J end by 4 bases, with 8 bases between. Germline CDR1 is LGHDT and CDR2 is YNNKEL (reference sequence). CDR3 size: 14 residues. CDR3 coding DNA: TGTGCCAGCAGCCAAGGGACTACGTACAATGAGCAGTTCTTC. Residues: CASSQGTTYNEQFF.

This chain links TRBV2 with TRBJ2-1; the D gene is possibly TRBD1 (6 bases). V was pared by 8 bases and J by 4 bases, with 12 bases between. Per germline, CDR1 SNHLY and CDR2 FYNNEI. The CDR3 covers 13 residues. The DNA for the CDR3 is TGTGCCAGCTCTCACCAGGGGTACAATGAGCAGTTCTTC. Encoded protein: CASSHQGYNEQFF. The variable domain in full, with the rest retrieved from reference TRBV2 and TRBJ2-1, is EPEVTQTPSHQVTQMGQEVILRCVPISNHLYFYWYRQILGQKVEFLVSFYNNEISEKSEIFDDQFSVERPDGSNFTLKIRSTKLEDSAMYFCASSHQGYNEQFFGPGTRLTVL.

V usage is TRBV6-5 and J usage is TRBJ1-3; D is unresolved. CDR1 MNHEY and CDR2 SVGAGI come from the germline V gene. CDR3 length: 16 residues. V lost 4 bases, J lost 0 bases, and 13 bases lay in between. The CDR3 protein is CASSSGAQYSGNTIYF. The CDR3 DNA sequence: TGTGCCAGCAGTTCCGGAGCCCAGTACTCTGGAAACACCATATATTTT.

The rearrangement links TRBV28 to TRBJ1-1, with D maybe TRBD1 (5 bases). The V gene's germline CDR1 is MDHEN and CDR2 SYDVKM. This CDR3 contains 13 residues. Deletions cut 6 bases from V and 8 bases from J, with 16 bases between. The CDR3 loop reads CASSYRLGGEAFF. CDR3 sequence (DNA): TGTGCCAGCAGCTACAGGTTGGGAGGAGAAGCTTTCTTT.

This chain uses TRBV5-4 with TRBJ1-6; D may be TRBD1 (5 bases). V was shortened by 4 bases and J by 0 bases, with 8 bases between the two germline ends. The CDR3 loop spans 15 amino acids. Germline loops: CDR1 SGHNT, CDR2 YYREEE (reference sequence). The CDR3 here is CASSPDSSYNSPLHF. As DNA, the CDR3 is TGTGCCAGCAGCCCCGACAGCTCCTATAATTCACCCCTCCACTTT.

This chain connects TRBV28 to TRBJ1-2; TRBD1 matches at 9 bases. V was clipped by 5 bases and J by 7 bases; unmatched bases: 5. Germline CDR1 is MDHEN and CDR2 is SYDVKM. The CDR3 length is 13 residues. CDR3 loop: CASSPGTGFGYTF. The CDR3 DNA is TGTGCCAGCAGTCCCGGGACAGGGTTTGGCTACACCTTC.

This clone appeared a few times. The chain recombines TRBV19 with TRBJ2-1, with D possibly being TRBD2 (5 bases). CDR3 length: 16 residues. Germline CDR1 reads LNHDA; CDR2 reads SQIVND (reference sequence). V was clipped by 10 bases and J by 2 bases, with 21 bases between them. CDR3: CATSFGGFGAYNEQFF. The CDR3 coding sequence is TGTGCCACGTCCTTCGGCGGTTTCGGGGCCTACAATGAGCAGTTCTTC.